Given below is one T cell receptor (beta chain) in context. What it recognizes is unknown. The CDR3 loop spans 18 amino acids. Trimming removed 3 bases from V and 1 base from J; junction bases left unmatched: 8. The TCRbeta library was prepared with unique molecular identifiers. From the PCR reads, TCRdb called clonotypes with MiXCR, one entry per CDR3 protein. The table shows approximately 520,000 distinct CDR3 sequences, with roughly 11% occurring only once. The record originates from a study of T-cell reconstitution after alpha-beta-depleted transplantation in children. Findings and limits, study-wide: It was reported that alpha-beta T cells came from several hundred expanded graft clones (about two months after transplant).

This chain links TRBV12-3 or TRBV12-4 with TRBJ2-5, with TRBD2 matching over 13 bases. Sample: PBMCs, mostly from graft donor cells, taken 180 days after TCRalphabeta/CD19-depleted stem cell transplant. This TCR was recovered from a female patient younger than 10 who had a stem cell transplant for aplastic anemia, so the T cells may come from the graft donor. CDR3 DNA sequence: TGTGCCAGCAGTTTCGGCGGACTAGCGGGAGATCCCCAAGAGACCCAGTACTTC. Residues: CASSFGGLAGDPQETQYF.